The present TCR beta chain was sequenced within a study of cytomegalovirus exposure and HLA in healthy donors. Study-level findings and limits: Association of a missense DCLRE1C variant with TCR beta V- and J-gene trimming was reported in a later analysis. Segments of the TCR beta V type were, in most cases, productive about 87% or about 30% of the time in an earlier analysis.

To note about this clone: Antigen: not known.

Germline CDR1 is MNHEY and CDR2 is SVGAGI. This CDR3 contains 15 residues. V shed 2 bases and J 10 bases; nucleotides not matched to a gene: 9. 13 Jbeta primers and 60 Vbeta primers were used for the PCR. Assay used: immunoSEQ multiplex PCR; TCRdb lists only in-frame clones, some missing. The table records some 110,000 clones, more than 80% of them present only once. This sequence joins TRBV6-5 and TRBJ1-4, with 8 bases matching TRBD1. The sequenced sample consisted of PBMCs. The sequence was obtained from a man younger than 35 in good health and CMV-seronegative. This CDR3 reads CASSYIPGGAGKLFF. The CDR3 region has the DNA TGTGCCAGCAGTTACATTCCAGGGGGCGCAGGAAAACTGTTTTTT.